This T cell receptor beta chain derives from a study of tumor and adjacent non-tumor tissue in lung cancer (dated by TCRdb to 2017 to 2018). At the level of the whole study: Patients with adenocarcinoma (approximately twelve), squamous cell carcinoma (2) and small cell lung cancer (1) were included in the cohort. Among the roughly 15 patients, ages ranged from about 31 to 80 years, some ten were men and 5 were women, and disease was TNM stage I to III. A total of roughly 120,000,000 productive TCRbeta reads were generated by sequencing, corresponding to an average of roughly 4.1 million reads per sample. Using bulk TCRbeta repertoires from roughly 14 lung cancer patients, the study set lung tumor tissue side by side with matched distant non-tumor lung tissue. A few dozen paired specimens, one tumor and one normal lung sample per patient, were profiled by TCRbeta CDR3 sequencing.

Library preparation employed multiplex PCR. Sequencing relied on an Illumina HiSeq 2500. TCRbeta libraries were built by three rounds of nested PCR using primers (Table S4), following protocols modified from ARM-PCR. Before sequencing, PCR products of 200-500 bp were cut from the gel and purified using the QIAquick gel extraction kit. In the source study's methods: Trimmomatic was used to clean the reads, FLASH was used to merge the reads into complete CDR3 sequences, and MiTCR was used to assign the reads to V(D)J germline segments. Clonal diversity was calculated as the inverse Simpson's index using VDJtools. A read counted as productive if the sequence was in-frame and lacked a premature stop codon. Using fastp trimming at Q25 and MiXCR clonotype assembly, TCRdb reanalyzed the public sequencing data and kept in-frame beta chains. Each CDR3 protein gets just one entry, which takes the most common genes and DNA from the rows behind it. The V and J calls were determined by TCRdb, not by the authors. This sample has more than 95,000 distinct CDR3 sequences in its table, and 66% of those were observed once. Jointly, the top ten make up over 10% of the sample.

RNA was isolated from bulk, unsorted tissue, and RNA quality was assessed with a NanoDrop ND-1000 and an Agilent 2100. Donors were newly diagnosed lung cancer patients admitted for thoracic surgery in China between August and November 2014, without prior chemotherapy. Patients who had received previous radiotherapy or chemotherapy, or who had another concurrent cancer, were excluded from the study. Pieces of surgical tissue measuring about 1-2.2 cm3 were kept in RNAlater solution and stored at -80 degrees C until use. Many counts were recorded for this clonotype. Its antigen is unknown. No qualities accompany the bases; no much larger clone lies one base away. What the study reported, not specific to this receptor: TCR diversity was significantly higher in younger patients, and greater tumor TCR diversity was associated with shorter overall survival and shorter disease-free survival. Tumor tissue showed significantly higher TCR diversity (inverse Simpson) than normal lung tissue, at around 450 vs 150 (P = 0.0075, Mann-Whitney U test). With only around 16 patients in the cohort, the authors noted that larger samples and more detailed clinical data are needed. Peripheral blood was not sequenced, so blood TCRbeta repertoires were not examined in the lung cancer patients of the study. Neither the sequencing platform nor unique molecular identifiers are mentioned in the methods. A significantly larger cumulative share of the repertoire was made up by the top 100 clones in normal lung than in tumor tissue.

Taken from the germline V gene, the CDR1 and CDR2 loops are SQVTM and ANQGSEA. V is cut by 6 bases and J by 3 bases, and the space between the germline ends is 12 bases. The CDR3, from cysteine to phenylalanine, totals 13 residues. Just CDR3 DNA is preserved here, 39 bases in frame from base 1. This clonotype was obtained from a man between 25 and 39 years old with non-small cell lung cancer. Recombination connected TRBV29-1 to TRBJ1-5; no D segment can be confidently identified. The source material was lung tumor tissue. Here the CDR3 is given as CSVAREPNQPQHF. The bases are TGCAGCGTGGCAAGGGAACCCAATCAGCCCCAGCATTTT.